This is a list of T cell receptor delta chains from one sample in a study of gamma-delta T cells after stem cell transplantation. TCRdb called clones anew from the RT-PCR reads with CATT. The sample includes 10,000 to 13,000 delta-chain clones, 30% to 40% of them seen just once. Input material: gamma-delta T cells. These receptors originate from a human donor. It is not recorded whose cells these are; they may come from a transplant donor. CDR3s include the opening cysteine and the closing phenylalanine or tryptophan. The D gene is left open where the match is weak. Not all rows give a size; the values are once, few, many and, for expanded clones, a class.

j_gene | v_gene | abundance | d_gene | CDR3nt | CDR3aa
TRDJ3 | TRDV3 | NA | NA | TGTGCCTTTTCATTGCTTCCTCTCATCTGGTACACCCGACCGATGTTTTTC | CAFSLLPLIWYTRPMFF
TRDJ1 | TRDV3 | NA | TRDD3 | TGTGCCTTCTCTACTGGGGGACACTCCAATATTAAACTCATCTTT | CAFSTGGHSNIKLIF
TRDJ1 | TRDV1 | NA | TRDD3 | TGTGCTCTTGGGGAACTCGTCGGTACTGGGGGCCGCTACACCGATAAACTCATCTTT | CALGELVGTGGRYTDKLIF
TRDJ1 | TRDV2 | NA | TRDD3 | TGTGCCTGTGACTCGGCCCCTATTGGGGGACCCGTGGGGACCGATAAACTCATCTTT | CACDSAPIGGPVGTDKLIF
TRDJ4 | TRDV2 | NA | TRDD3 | TGTGCCTGTGACAGGCTGGGGGATAAAGCCAGAACCCTGATCTTT | CACDRLGDKARTLIF
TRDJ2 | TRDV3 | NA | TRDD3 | TGTGCCTCCCGGGGATTACTGGGGTCCTGCCCCGGGGTGGGGATAACAGCACAACTCTTCTTT | CASRGLLGSCPGVGITAQLFF
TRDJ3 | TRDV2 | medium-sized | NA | TGTGCCTGTGACACCGAGACCCAGGCCTGGGACACCCGACAGATGTTTTTC | CACDTETQAWDTRQMFF
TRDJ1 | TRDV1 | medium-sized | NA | TGTGCTCTTGGGGAACGAAGATATTTCCGTGGACCCGATAAACTCATCTTT | CALGERRYFRGPDKLIF
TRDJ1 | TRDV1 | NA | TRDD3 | TGTGCTCTTGGGGAACCTACGGAGTTCAGAAGTTCTCTGGGGATACCGTACACCGATAAACTCATCTTT | CALGEPTEFRSSLGIPYTDKLIF
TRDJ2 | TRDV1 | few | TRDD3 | TGTGCTCTTGGGCTACAAGGGAGCATGGGGGTGTACTGGGGGACACCCACAGCACAACTCTTCTTT | CALGLQGSMGVYWGTPTAQLFF
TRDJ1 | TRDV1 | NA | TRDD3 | TGTGCTCATGGGGATTTACCGTCCTGTCTTTCCTTACTGGGGGATACGCAAAACACCGATAAACTCATCTTT | CAHGDLPSCLSLLGDTQNTDKLIF
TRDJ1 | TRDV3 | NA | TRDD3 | TGTGCCTTTACCCACCTTCCTTGTGTTACTGGGGGATACACCGATAAACTCATCTTT | CAFTHLPCVTGGYTDKLIF
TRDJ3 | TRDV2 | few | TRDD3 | TGTGCCTGCCCTACTGGGGGCCTCTCCTGGGACACCCGACAGATGTTTTTC | CACPTGGLSWDTRQMFF
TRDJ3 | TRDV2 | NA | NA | TGTGCCTGTGAACCACTGACACCGGCTGGGGACACCTGGGACACCCGACCGATGTTTTTC | CACEPLTPAGDTWDTRPMFF
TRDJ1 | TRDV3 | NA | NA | TGTGCCTCCCGCGTCCTTCCTACACCTACTGGGGGAGGTTGGACCGATAAACTCATCTTT | CASRVLPTPTGGGWTDKLIF
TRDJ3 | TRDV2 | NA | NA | TGTGCCTGTGACACCCGGGAGGGGATCCGGTCCTTGGACACCCGACAGATGTTTTTC | CACDTREGIRSLDTRQMFF
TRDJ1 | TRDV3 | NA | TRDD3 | TGTGCCTTTTTATCCTTCAACCCGGGGGATAGGGGCGATAAACTCATCTTT | CAFLSFNPGDRGDKLIF
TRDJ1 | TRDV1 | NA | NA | TGTGCTCTTGGGGAACTCTTTTCCTACACCAGGGGGAGACCCCTCCGCGGCACCGATAAACTCATCTTT | CALGELFSYTRGRPLRGTDKLIF
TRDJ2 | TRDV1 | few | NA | TGTGCTCTTGGGGAAATTCCGGGGGTAACAGCACAACTCTTCTTT | CALGEIPGVTAQLFF
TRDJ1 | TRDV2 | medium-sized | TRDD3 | TGTGCCTGTGACACCGATGGGGGATACTCCGATAAACTCATCTTT | CACDTDGGYSDKLIF
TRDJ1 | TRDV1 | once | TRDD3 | TGTGCTATTGGGGGAACCAGTGTACGGGGGGATTTGTGGACCGATAAACTCATCTTT | CAIGGTSVRGDLWTDKLIF
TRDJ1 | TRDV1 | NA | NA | TGTGCTCTTGGGGGGCGGCGGGGACGGTTGGACGATAAACTCATCTTT | CALGGRRGRLDDKLIF
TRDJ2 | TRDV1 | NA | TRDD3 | TGTGCTCTTGGGGAACGGTCCTGGGGGCCTCCTTTGACAGCACAACTCTTCTTT | CALGERSWGPPLTAQLFF
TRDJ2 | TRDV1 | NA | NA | TGTGCTCTTGGGGAACGGGGCCTTCCTACGTTTCTGTACTGGGGGCTGACAGCACAACTCTTCTTT | CALGERGLPTFLYWGLTAQLFF
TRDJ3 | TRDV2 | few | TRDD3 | TGTGCCTGTGACACCGGATACTGGGGGATCCTATCCTGGGACACCCGACAGATGTTTTTC | CACDTGYWGILSWDTRQMFF
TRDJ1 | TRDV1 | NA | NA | TGTGCTATTGGGGAAAGAGGATCCGGGAGAGATAAACTCATCTTT | CAIGERGSGRDKLIF
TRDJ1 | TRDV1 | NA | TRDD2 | TGTGCTCTTGGGGAGATCCTTCCTACGCACGATAAACTCATCTTT | CALGEILPTHDKLIF
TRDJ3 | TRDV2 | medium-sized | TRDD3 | TGTGCCTGTGACTCAACCGGGGGATACCCCTCCTGGGACACCCGACAGATGTTTTTC | CACDSTGGYPSWDTRQMFF
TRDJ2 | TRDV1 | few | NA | TGTGCTCTTGGGAACCCTTACCCGGGGGAGCCCCTTTTGACAGCACAACTCTTCTTT | CALGNPYPGEPLLTAQLFF
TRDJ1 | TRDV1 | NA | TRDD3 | TGTGCTCTTGGGGAATGGCAGTACTGGGGGATACGCCACACCGATAAACTCATCTTT | CALGEWQYWGIRHTDKLIF
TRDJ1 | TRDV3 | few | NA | TGTGCTAAAAGTCGGGGGGCCCTCATCACCGATAAACTCATCTTT | CAKSRGALITDKLIF
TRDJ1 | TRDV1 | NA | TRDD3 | TGTGCTCTTGGGGAACTAGTTGGTCTTTCTCTTTACTGGGGGATATCCCTCGTCCATGTCGATAAACTCATCTTT | CALGELVGLSLYWGISLVHVDKLIF
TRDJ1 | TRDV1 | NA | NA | TGTGCTCTTGGGGAACGGAATCCTTCCTACGGGGGAAGCACACTGGGGGACACCGATAAACTCATCTTT | CALGERNPSYGGSTLGDTDKLIF
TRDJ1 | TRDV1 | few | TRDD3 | TGTGCTCTTGGAGAACTCGGCCGTACTGGGGGTGCGTACACCGATAAACTCATCTTT | CALGELGRTGGAYTDKLIF
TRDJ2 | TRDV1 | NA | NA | TGTGCTCTTGGGGAACTCCCCTCCTACCGAACGTACTACTGGGGCCCGGAGGCTGGGACAGCAGAACACTTCTTT | CALGELPSYRTYYWGPEAGTAEHFF